The clone carrying this TCR beta chain occurred many times. Its target is not known. These data belong to a study of identical twins. Study conclusions and caveats: The more abundant beta clonotypes in cord blood had fewer insertions, and memory repertoires did not show this.

Template switching supplied a universal primer site; unique molecular identifiers were carried on the cDNA. TCRdb re-derived calls from the 5' RACE reads in MiXCR, one entry per CDR3 protein. The sample lists about 450,000 distinct CDR3 sequences; roughly 18% were seen once. The CDR3 totals 14 residues. CDR1 and CDR2 from the germline V gene are DFQATT and SNEGSKA (reference sequence). Trimming cost V 5 bases and J 4 bases, with 15 bases left between them. The receptor was derived from a man between 50 and 59 years old in good health. The gene calls are TRBV20-1 and TRBJ2-1; unclear D gene. Sequencing was done on a sample of naive T cells sorted from blood. The CDR3 reads CSAAQGHQYNEQFF. In DNA form, the CDR3 reads TGCAGTGCTGCTCAAGGGCATCAATACAATGAGCAGTTCTTC.